Given below is one T cell receptor (beta chain) in context. The CDR3 runs to 14 residues. Germline loops: CDR1 SGHRS, CDR2 YFSETQ. Trimming left V 4 bases short and J 2 bases short, with 12 bases between. This sample was taken from a study of blood T cell repertoires in COVID-19. Study-level background: The United States, Italy and Spain provided the acute and convalescent COVID-19 samples. PBMCs, B-cell-depleted T cells, or T cells provided the cDNA or gDNA that made up the material.

Per the original methods: Reference gene primer amplification gave nucleated cell count estimates. The data were produced by immunoSEQ multiplex PCR, yet TCRdb's version contains in-frame clones alone and is incomplete. The V and J calls and clone size are taken from that table; D and trimming were inferred from the DNA. This table holds some 300,000 clones, more than 70% found once. The V and J genes are TRBV5-1 and TRBJ1-2; no clear D. Sequenced sample: peripheral blood. This sequence was found in a woman aged 25-40 years who had recovered from COVID-19. The CDR3 protein is CASSLRAFNYGYTF. As DNA, the CDR3 is TGCGCCAGCAGCCTGAGGGCTTTCAACTATGGCTACACCTTC. The variable domain in full, completed from reference TRBV5-1 and TRBJ1-2, reads KAGVTQTPRYLIKTRGQQVTLSCSPISGHRSVSWYQQTPGQGLQFLFEYFSETQRNKGNFPGRFSGRQFSNSRSEMNVSTLELGDSALYLCASSLRAFNYGYTFGSGTRLTVV.